This record covers a single TCR beta chain. The CDR3 is 13 amino acids. The V gene lost 5 bases and the J gene lost 5 bases, with 13 bases spanning the gap. Germline lookup yields CDR1 SGHNT and CDR2 YYREEE (reference sequence). The protocol was immunoSEQ multiplex PCR, while the TCRdb copy is restricted to in-frame clones and leaves out a portion. The sample lists around 100,000 clones, over 90% occurring once. The data derive from a study of technical replicates of blood from four donors. The rearrangement uses TRBV5-4 and TRBJ1-1; tentatively, D is TRBD1 (6 bases). Sequenced: T cells isolated from PBMCs. This clonotype originated in a human donor in good health. CDR3 in DNA: TGTGCCAGCAGGACTACAGGGAAGACTGAAGCTTTCTTT. Translation: CASRTTGKTEAFF.